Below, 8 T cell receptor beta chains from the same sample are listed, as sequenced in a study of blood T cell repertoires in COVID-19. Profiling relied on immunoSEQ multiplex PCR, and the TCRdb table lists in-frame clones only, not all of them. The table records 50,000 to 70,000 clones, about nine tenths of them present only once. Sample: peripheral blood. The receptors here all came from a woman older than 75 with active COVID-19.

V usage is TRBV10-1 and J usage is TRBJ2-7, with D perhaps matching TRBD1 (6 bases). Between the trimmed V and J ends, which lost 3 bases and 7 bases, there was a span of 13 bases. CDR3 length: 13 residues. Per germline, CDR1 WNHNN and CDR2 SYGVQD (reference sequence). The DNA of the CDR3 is TGCGCCAGCAGTGACTTTACAGGGTTAGAGCAGTACTTC. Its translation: CASSDFTGLEQYF.

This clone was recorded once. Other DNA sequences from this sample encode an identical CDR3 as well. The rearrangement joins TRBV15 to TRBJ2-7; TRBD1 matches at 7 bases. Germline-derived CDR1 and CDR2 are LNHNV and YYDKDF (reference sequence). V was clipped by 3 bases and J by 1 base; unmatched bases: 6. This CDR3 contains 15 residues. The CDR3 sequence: CATSRGRQGSYEQYV. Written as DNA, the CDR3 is TGTGCCACCAGCAGGGGGAGACAGGGTTCCTACGAGCAGTACGTC.

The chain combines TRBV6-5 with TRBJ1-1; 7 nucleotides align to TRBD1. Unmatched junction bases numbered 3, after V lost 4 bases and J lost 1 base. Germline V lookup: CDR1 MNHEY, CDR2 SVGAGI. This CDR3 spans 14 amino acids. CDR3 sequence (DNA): TGTGCCAGCAGTTTAGAGGGGGCGAACACTGAAGCTTTCTTT. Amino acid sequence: CASSLEGANTEAFF.

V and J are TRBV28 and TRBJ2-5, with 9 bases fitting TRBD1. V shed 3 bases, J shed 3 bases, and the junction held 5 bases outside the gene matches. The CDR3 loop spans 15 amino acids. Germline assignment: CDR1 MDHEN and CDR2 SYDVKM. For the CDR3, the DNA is TGTGCCAGCAGTTTTGACTGGGACAGGGAAGAGACCCAGTACTTC. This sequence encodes CASSFDWDREETQYF.

The CDR3 nucleotides are TGTGCCAGCAGTCCCGGGACAGCTAACTATGGCTACACCTTC. Translation gives CASSPGTANYGYTF. The genes are TRBV28 and TRBJ1-2; the match to TRBD1 covers 7 bases. Trimming took 5 bases from V and 0 from J; bases not matched to a gene: 3. Per germline, CDR1 MDHEN and CDR2 SYDVKM. This CDR3 comprises 14 residues.

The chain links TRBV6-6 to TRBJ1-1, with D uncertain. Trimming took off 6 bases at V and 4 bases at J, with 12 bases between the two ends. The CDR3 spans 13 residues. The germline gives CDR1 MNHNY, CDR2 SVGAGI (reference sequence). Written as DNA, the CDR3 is TGTGCCAGCAGGGACTTAGTTGGCACTGAAGCTTTCTTT. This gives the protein CASRDLVGTEAFF.

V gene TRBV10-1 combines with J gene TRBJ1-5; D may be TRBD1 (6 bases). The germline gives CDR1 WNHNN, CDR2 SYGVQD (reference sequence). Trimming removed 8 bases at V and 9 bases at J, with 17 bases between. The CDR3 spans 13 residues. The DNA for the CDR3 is TGCGCCAGCGGGGGCAGGGGATGGGGGCCCCAGCATTTT. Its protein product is CASGGRGWGPQHF.

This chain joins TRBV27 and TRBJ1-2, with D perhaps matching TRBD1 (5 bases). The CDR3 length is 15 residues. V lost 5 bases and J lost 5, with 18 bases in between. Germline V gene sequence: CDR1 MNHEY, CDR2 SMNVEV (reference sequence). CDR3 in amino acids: CASSPRNFGGYGYTF. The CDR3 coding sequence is TGTGCCAGCAGTCCCCGGAACTTCGGGGGGTATGGCTACACCTTC.